The 10 T cell receptor beta chains listed next were all sequenced from one sample in a study of control samples from healthy donors and cancer patients. Libraries were prepared by immunoSEQ multiplex PCR; TCRdb keeps only in-frame clonotypes and omits some of them. In the table there are around 94,000 clones, around 87% of which are singletons. The sample was blood. Receptors were obtained from a woman aged 45-59 years in good health.

This sequence joins TRBV7-2 and TRBJ2-1, with D perhaps TRBD1 (6 bases). The V and J ends lost 5 bases and 9 bases respectively, with 17 bases between them. CDR3 length: 14 residues. Germline CDR1 and CDR2: SGHTA and FQGNSA. In DNA form, the CDR3 reads TGTGCCAGCAGCACCCCCGGGACACGGGGTGAGCAGTTCTTC. This codes for CASSTPGTRGEQFF.

This clone has just one count. This sequence joins TRBV6-4 and TRBJ2-2, with no clear D. The CDR3 sequence is 14 residues long. Trimming took 2 bases from V and 2 from J, leaving 6 bases between them. Germline CDR1 reads MRHNA; CDR2 reads SNTAGT. This CDR3 is CASSDELNTGELFF. CDR3 DNA sequence: TGTGCCAGCAGTGACGAACTTAACACCGGGGAGCTGTTTTTT.

This clone was counted a single time. V is TRBV5-6 and J is TRBJ2-7; 11 nucleotides agree with TRBD2. J was trimmed by 9 bases and V by 2 bases; bases with no gene match: 7. The CDR3 consists of 14 residues. Per the germline V gene, CDR1 is SGHDT and CDR2 is YYEEEE. Here the CDR3 DNA reads TGTGCCAGCAGCTTCCGTACTAGCGGGAGAGGGCAGTACTTC. It specifies CASSFRTSGRGQYF.

The V call is TRBV6-2 or TRBV6-3, the J call TRBJ1-5; D unresolved. Per the germline V gene, CDR1 is MNHEY and CDR2 is SVGEGT. CDR3 length: 12 amino acids. The ends were cut back, 2 bases at V and 4 bases at J, with 3 bases in the middle. The CDR3 sequence is CASSYGNQPQHF. CDR3 nucleotide sequence: TGTGCCAGCAGTTACGGTAATCAGCCCCAGCATTTT.

The J gene is TRBJ2-3, the V gene TRBV6-5; a weak D match, TRBD2 (7 bases). This CDR3 comprises 13 residues. The germline V gene has CDR1 MNHEY and CDR2 SVGAGI. V shed 10 bases and J shed 6 bases, with 17 bases lying between them. In DNA, the CDR3 is TGTGCCACGCGAGGGGGGGCAGGGGATACGCAGTATTTT. This translates into CATRGGAGDTQYF.

This clone was seen more than once but under ten times. The rearrangement links TRBV7-8 to TRBJ2-7, with 9 bases fitting TRBD2. The germline V gene encodes CDR1 SGHVS and CDR2 FQNEAQ. CDR3 length: 17 amino acids. Germline trimming cut 5 bases from V and 4 bases from J; bases unmatched to any gene: 15. CDR3 in DNA: TGTGCCAGCAGCCACGGCTTGGGGGAGACTAGCGGATACGAGCAGTACTTC. It encodes CASSHGLGETSGYEQYF.

The chain carries TRBV28 and TRBJ2-3; tentative D call: TRBD2 (6 bases). The V end was cut by 4 bases, the J end by 4 bases, with 15 bases between. Germline-derived CDR1 and CDR2 are MDHEN and SYDVKM. This CDR3 has 15 residues. CDR3 residues: CASSSSRIAADTQYF. The CDR3 DNA follows: TGTGCCAGCAGTTCCAGCCGAATAGCGGCAGATACGCAGTATTTT.

The chain uses TRBV7-2 and TRBJ2-1, with a weak D call TRBD1 (6 bases). The CDR3 contains 14 residues. Germline V CDR1 and CDR2: SGHTA, FQGNSA. The germline V and J ends were trimmed by 5 bases and 8 bases, with 16 bases remaining between them. The DNA for the CDR3 is TGTGCCAGCAGCCTTGACAGGTTTATCGATGAGCAGTTCTTC. Translated: CASSLDRFIDEQFF.

This clone has just one count. This chain links TRBV6-1 with TRBJ1-2; D unresolved. Germline CDR1 MNHNS, CDR2 SASEGT. This CDR3 comprises 13 residues. With 2 bases removed from V and 4 bases from J, the gap between germline ends came to 8 bases. CDR3 residues: CASSERAIYGYTF. CDR3 DNA: TGTGCCAGCAGTGAAAGGGCGATCTATGGCTACACCTTC.

This sequence joins TRBV7-8 and TRBJ1-5, with D uncertain. The CDR3 runs 13 residues. Germline V gene data show CDR1 as SGHVS and CDR2 as FQNEAQ. Deletions cut 1 base from V and 5 bases from J, with 6 bases between. The CDR3 here is CASSLVRDQPQHF. CDR3 nucleotides: TGTGCCAGCAGCTTAGTCCGGGATCAGCCCCAGCATTTT.